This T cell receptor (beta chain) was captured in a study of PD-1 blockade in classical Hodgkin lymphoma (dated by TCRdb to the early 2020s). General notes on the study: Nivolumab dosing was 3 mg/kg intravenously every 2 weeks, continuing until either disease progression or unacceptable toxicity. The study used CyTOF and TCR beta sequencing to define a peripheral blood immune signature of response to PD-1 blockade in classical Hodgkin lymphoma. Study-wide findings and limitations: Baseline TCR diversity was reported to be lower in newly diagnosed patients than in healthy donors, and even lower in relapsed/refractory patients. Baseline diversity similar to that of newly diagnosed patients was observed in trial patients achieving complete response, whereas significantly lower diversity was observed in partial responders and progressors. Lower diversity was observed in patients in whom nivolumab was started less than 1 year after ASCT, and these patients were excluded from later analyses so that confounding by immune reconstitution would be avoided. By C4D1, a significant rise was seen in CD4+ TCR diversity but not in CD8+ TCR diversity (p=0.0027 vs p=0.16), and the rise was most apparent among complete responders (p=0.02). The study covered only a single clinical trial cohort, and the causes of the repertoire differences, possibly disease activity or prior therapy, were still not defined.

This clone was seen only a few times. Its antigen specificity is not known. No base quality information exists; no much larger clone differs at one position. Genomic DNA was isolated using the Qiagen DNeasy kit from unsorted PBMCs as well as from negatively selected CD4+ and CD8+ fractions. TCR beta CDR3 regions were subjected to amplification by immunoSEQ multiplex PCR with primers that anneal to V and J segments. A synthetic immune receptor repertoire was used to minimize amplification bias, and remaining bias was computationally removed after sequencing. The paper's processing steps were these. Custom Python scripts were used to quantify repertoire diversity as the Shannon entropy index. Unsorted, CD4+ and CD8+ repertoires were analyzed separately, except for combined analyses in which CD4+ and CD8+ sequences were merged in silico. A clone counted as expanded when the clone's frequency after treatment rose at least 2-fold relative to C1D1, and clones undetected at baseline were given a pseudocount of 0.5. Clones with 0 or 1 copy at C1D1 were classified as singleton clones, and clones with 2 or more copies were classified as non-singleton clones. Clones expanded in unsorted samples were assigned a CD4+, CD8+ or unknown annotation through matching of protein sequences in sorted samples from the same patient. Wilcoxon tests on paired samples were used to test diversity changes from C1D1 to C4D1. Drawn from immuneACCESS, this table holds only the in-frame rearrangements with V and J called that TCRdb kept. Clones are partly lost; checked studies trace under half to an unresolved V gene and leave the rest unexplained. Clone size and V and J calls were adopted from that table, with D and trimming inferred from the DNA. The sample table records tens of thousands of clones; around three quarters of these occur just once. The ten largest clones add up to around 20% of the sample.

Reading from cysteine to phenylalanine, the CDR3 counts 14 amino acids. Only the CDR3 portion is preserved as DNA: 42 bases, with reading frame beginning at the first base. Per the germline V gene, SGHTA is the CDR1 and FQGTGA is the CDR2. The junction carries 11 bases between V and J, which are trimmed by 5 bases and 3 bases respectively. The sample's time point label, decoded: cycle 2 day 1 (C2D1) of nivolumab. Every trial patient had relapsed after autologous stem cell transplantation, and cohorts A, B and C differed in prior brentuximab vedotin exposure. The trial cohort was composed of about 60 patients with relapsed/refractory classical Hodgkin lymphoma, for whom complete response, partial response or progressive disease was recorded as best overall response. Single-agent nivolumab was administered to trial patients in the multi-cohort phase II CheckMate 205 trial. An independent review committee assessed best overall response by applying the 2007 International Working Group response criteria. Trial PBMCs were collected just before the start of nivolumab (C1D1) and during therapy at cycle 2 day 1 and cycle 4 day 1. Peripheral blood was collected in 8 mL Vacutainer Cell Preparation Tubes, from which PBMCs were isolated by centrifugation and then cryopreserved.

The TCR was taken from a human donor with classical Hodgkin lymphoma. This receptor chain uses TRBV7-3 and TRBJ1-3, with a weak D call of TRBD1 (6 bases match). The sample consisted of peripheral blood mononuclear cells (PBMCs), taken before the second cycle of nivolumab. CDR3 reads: CASSEQGGGNTIYF. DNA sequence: TGTGCCAGCAGCGAACAGGGTGGTGGAAACACCATATATTTT.